This TCR beta chain was retrieved from a study of T cell responses to AZD1222 COVID-19 vaccine. Note on this clone: Its antigen is still unknown.

Second doses at about 4 or about 12 weeks were pooled. Profiled with immunoSEQ multiplex PCR; TCRdb holds only in-frame clones, not every one. The sample lists about 84,000 clones; over 75% were seen once. General study findings and limits: Donors were chiefly white British, with a greater number of females, and clonal diversity was perhaps underestimated. Only a handful of individuals given AZD1222 were seropositive at baseline.

This CDR3 has 18 residues. From germline, CDR1 is LGHNA and CDR2 YSLEER. V lost 0 bases to trimming and J lost 2 bases, with 17 bases between them. The chain joins TRBV4-3 to TRBJ2-1, with D tentatively TRBD2 (6 bases). Sequenced here: peripheral blood, sampled 28 days after the second AZD1222 dose. This clonotype was obtained from an adult who received the AZD1222 COVID-19 vaccine. The CDR3 bases are TGCGCCAGCAGCCAAGAGGGGGGTTCGGCACGCGCCTACAATGAGCAGTTCTTC. This translates into CASSQEGGSARAYNEQFF.